This TCR beta chain was captured by sequencing in a study of cytomegalovirus exposure and HLA in healthy donors (dated by TCRdb to between 2016 and 2019). Regarding the study in general: According to a later analysis, the 120 validation repertoires were produced on the same platform as the 700 or so repertoires of the first cohort. The aim of the study was to test whether cataloging public T cell receptors could identify signatures of past pathogen exposure. A separate validation cohort of over 95 different subjects was used in addition to the 666-subject first cohort. To predict cytomegalovirus infection status, the study combined high-throughput TCR immunosequencing, statistical association of individual TCRs with disease status, and machine learning. Paper-wide results and their limitations: A few of the identified cytomegalovirus-associated TCR beta chains were confirmed in vitro to be specific for cytomegalovirus antigens. In a later analysis, TCRs clustered in the first cohort were found to also tend to co-occur in the approximately 110 validation repertoires, with 94% of cluster scores above 0. All 120 or so repertoires were used to score co-occurrence in the validation cohort in a later analysis, because that analysis had no HLA typing for the cohort. In the study, roughly 160 TCR beta chains were listed as associated with cytomegalovirus. Most TCR sequences were observed very rarely across donors, whereas some public TCRs were present in many individuals. The classifier was reported to diagnose cytomegalovirus status with high specificity and sensitivity in both the original and validation cohorts. It was suggested by the authors that the approach could potentially be generalized to other disease states and immunological phenotypes.

Separate from the approximately 670-subject first cohort, the validation cohort of 95 to 150 subjects was the group to which the donors belonged. As regards this clone: It lacks a known antigen. Base qualities are missing; no much larger clone stands one base away.

Here V drops 1 base and J drops 6 bases, and the junction holds 6 bases not matched to any gene. CDR1 is given as SGHDT and CDR2 as YYEEEE, both from the germline V gene. Spanning cysteine to phenylalanine, the CDR3 consists of 14 amino acids. Of the read, only the CDR3 DNA is kept; its 42 bases are in frame from base 1. Receptors were amplified or captured by the immunoSEQ multiplex PCR assay. As for how the authors treated the data: A statistical classification framework was developed to diagnose cytomegalovirus status using the catalog of TCR beta chain sequences. The table was pulled from immuneACCESS by TCRdb, which kept in-frame rearrangements only. Such tables lose some clones; where checked, under half of the loss comes from unresolved V genes, and the rest has no known cause. The DNA gave D and trimming, while V, J and clone size come from that table. In all, the sample holds under 400,000 clones, and just over 85% of those were seen once. Under 0.95% of the sample belongs to the ten largest clones.

The rearrangement combines TRBV5-6 with TRBJ1-1; 7 middle bases align to TRBD1. The TCR sequence derives from a woman aged 18-29 years in good health and CMV-seronegative. Material: PBMCs. The nucleotides read TGTGCCAGCAGCTTGCCTCAGGGGGAGTCTGAAGCTTTCTTT. It encodes CASSLPQGESEAFF. The full variable domain, completed from the reference TRBV5-6 and TRBJ1-1 proteins outside the CDR3, reads DAGVTQSPTHLIKTRGQQVTLRCSPKSGHDTVSWYQQALGQGPQFIFQYYEEEERQRGNFPDRFSGHQFPNYSSELNVNALLLGDSALYLCASSLPQGESEAFFGQGTRLTVV.